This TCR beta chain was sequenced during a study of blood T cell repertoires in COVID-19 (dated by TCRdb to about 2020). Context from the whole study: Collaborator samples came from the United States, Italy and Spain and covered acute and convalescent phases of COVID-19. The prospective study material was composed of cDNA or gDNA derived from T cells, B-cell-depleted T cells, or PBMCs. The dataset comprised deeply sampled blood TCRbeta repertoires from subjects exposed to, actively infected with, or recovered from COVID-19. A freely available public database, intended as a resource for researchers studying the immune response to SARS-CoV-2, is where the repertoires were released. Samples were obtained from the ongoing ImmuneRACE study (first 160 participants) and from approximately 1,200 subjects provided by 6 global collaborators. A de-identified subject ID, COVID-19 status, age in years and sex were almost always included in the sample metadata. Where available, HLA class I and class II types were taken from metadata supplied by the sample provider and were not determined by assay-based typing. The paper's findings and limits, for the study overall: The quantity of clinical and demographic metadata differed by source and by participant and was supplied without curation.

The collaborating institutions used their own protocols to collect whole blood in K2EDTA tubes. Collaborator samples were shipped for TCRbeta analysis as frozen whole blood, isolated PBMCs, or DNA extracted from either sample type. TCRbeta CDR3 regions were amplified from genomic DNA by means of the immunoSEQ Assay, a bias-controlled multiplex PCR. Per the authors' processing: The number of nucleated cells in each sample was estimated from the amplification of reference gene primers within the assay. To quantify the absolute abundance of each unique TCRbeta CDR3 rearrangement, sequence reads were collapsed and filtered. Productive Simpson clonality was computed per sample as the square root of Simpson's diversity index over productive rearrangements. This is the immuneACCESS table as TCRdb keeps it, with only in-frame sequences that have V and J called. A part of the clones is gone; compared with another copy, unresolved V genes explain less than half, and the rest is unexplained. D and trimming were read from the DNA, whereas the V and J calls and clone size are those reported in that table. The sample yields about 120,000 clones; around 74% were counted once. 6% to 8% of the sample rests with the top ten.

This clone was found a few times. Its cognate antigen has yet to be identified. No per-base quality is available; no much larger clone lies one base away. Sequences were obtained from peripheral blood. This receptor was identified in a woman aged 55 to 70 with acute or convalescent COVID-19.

CDR3 region: CASSDRGGLGQPQHF. The DNA sequence reads TGTGCCAGCAGTGATAGGGGGGGATTGGGTCAGCCCCAGCATTTT. The chain is made from TRBV2 and TRBJ1-5; the D gene is perhaps TRBD1, on 6 matching bases. Taken from the germline V gene, the CDR1 and CDR2 loops are SNHLY and FYNNEI. The CDR3 contains 15 residues, cysteine and phenylalanine counted. CDR3 DNA is the only sequence kept; it has 45 bases, read in frame from the first base. V is shortened by 3 bases, J by 6 bases, and the region joining them spans 15 bases. This CDR3, with the reference TRBV2 and TRBJ1-5 proteins standing in past its ends, gives the full variable domain EPEVTQTPSHQVTQMGQEVILRCVPISNHLYFYWYRQILGQKVEFLVSFYNNEISEKSEIFDDQFSVERPDGSNFTLKIRSTKLEDSAMYFCASSDRGGLGQPQHFGDGTRLSIL.